A single sample is the source of the 22 T cell receptor beta chains below, sequenced in a study of blood T cell repertoires in COVID-19. Only in-frame clones appear in the TCRdb table, and some are missing; sequencing was by immunoSEQ multiplex PCR. The sample yields around 30,000 clones, roughly 87% seen once. The material sequenced was peripheral blood. Source of these receptors: a man between 50 and 59 years old with active or convalescent COVID-19.

In this sample, this clone turned up a few times. The chain uses TRBV5-6 and TRBJ2-2; D perhaps matches TRBD2 (6 bases). The CDR3 covers 15 residues. Germline V CDR1 and CDR2: SGHDT, YYEEEE. The V end was cut by 2 bases, the J end by 2 bases, with 10 bases between. CDR3 DNA: TGTGCCAGCAGCTTTGGACTATTAAACACCGGGGAGCTGTTTTTT. It yields the protein CASSFGLLNTGELFF. Full variable domain (rest looked up from reference TRBV5-6 and TRBJ2-2): DAGVTQSPTHLIKTRGQQVTLRCSPKSGHDTVSWYQQALGQGPQFIFQYYEEEERQRGNFPDRFSGHQFPNYSSELNVNALLLGDSALYLCASSFGLLNTGELFFGEGSRLTVL.

The chain carries TRBV5-5 and TRBJ2-1; the match to TRBD2 covers 13 bases. V trimming: 4 bases; J trimming: 7 bases; junction bases outside the gene matches: 8. The CDR3 is made up of 16 amino acids. The germline gives CDR1 SGHKS, CDR2 YYEKEE (reference sequence). CDR3 in DNA: TGTGCCAGCAGCCCCCGGACTAGCGGGAGAAGGAATGAGCAGTTCTTC. Translating it yields CASSPRTSGRRNEQFF.

This clone was observed a handful of times. This rearrangement joins TRBV5-4 to TRBJ1-3; 8 bases agree with TRBD1. V lost 4 bases to trimming and J lost 3 bases; unmatched junction nucleotides: 9. The length of the CDR3 is 16 residues. Germline CDR1 is SGHNT and CDR2 is YYREEE (reference sequence). The CDR3 sequence: CASSANDRGSGNTIYF. CDR3 DNA: TGTGCCAGCAGCGCCAACGACAGGGGAAGTGGAAACACCATATATTTT.

A single count supports this clone. The chain links TRBV15 to TRBJ2-6, with D possibly TRBD2 on 7 matching bases. The CDR3 spans 15 residues. The germline V gene has CDR1 LNHNV and CDR2 YYDKDF (reference sequence). Trimming stripped 5 bases from V and 4 bases from J, with 12 bases between. The CDR3 sequence is CATSGGGAGANVLTF. CDR3 coding DNA: TGTGCCACCAGCGGGGGGGGCGCGGGGGCCAACGTCCTGACTTTC.

V usage is TRBV2 and J usage is TRBJ1-2, with a tentative D call TRBD1 (6 bases). The germline CDR1 and CDR2 sequences are SNHLY and FYNNEI. This CDR3 is built from 12 residues. V was pared by 6 bases and J by 8 bases, with 13 bases between. DNA for the CDR3: TGTGCCAGCAGCCTACAGGGAGAAGGCTACACCTTC. Protein sequence: CASSLQGEGYTF. Complete variable domain (other parts from reference TRBV2 and TRBJ1-2): EPEVTQTPSHQVTQMGQEVILRCVPISNHLYFYWYRQILGQKVEFLVSFYNNEISEKSEIFDDQFSVERPDGSNFTLKIRSTKLEDSAMYFCASSLQGEGYTFGSGTRLTVV.

This chain links TRBV5-1 with TRBJ2-7; possible D gene TRBD2, 5 bases. CDR3 length equals 13 residues. The germline gives CDR1 SGHRS, CDR2 YFSETQ. Trimming shortened V by 5 bases and J by 0 bases, and 9 bases separated the two germline ends. The CDR3 spells CASRAGDSYEQYF. The CDR3 region has the DNA TGCGCCAGCAGGGCCGGGGACTCCTACGAGCAGTACTTC.

This sequence joins TRBV11-2 and TRBJ2-3, with a weak D call TRBD2 (6 bases). V was trimmed by 5 bases and J by 8 bases, leaving 20 bases between them. The CDR3 consists of 15 residues. The V gene's germline CDR1 is SGHAT and CDR2 FQNNGV. CDR3 sequence (DNA): TGTGCCAGCAGCACACTAGCCGGATGGGCTGGTACGCAGTATTTT. It yields the protein CASSTLAGWAGTQYF.

The rearrangement joins TRBV10-2 to TRBJ1-4; TRBD1 matches at 10 bases. CDR3 length: 13 amino acids. Germline V lookup: CDR1 WSHSY, CDR2 SAAADI. V shed 5 bases, J shed 8 bases, and the junction held 2 bases outside the gene matches. CDR3 protein: CASSWDRGEKLFF. CDR3 bases: TGCGCCAGCAGTTGGGACAGGGGAGAAAAACTGTTTTTT.

This rearrangement joins TRBV11-2 to TRBJ2-5; no definite D call. CDR1 and CDR2 from the germline V gene are SGHAT and FQNNGV. CDR3 size: 14 residues. V was clipped by 0 bases and J by 0 bases, with 5 bases between them. Here the CDR3 reads CASSLDRYQETQYF. In nucleotides, the CDR3 is TGTGCCAGCAGCTTAGACAGGTACCAAGAGACCCAGTACTTC.

The chain has TRBV6-5 and TRBJ2-1; 11 bases map to TRBD2. V trimming: 2 bases; J trimming: 4 bases; junction bases outside the gene matches: 1. The germline V gene encodes CDR1 MNHEY and CDR2 SVGAGI. This CDR3 is 15 amino acids long. The CDR3 spells CASSYGTSGYNEQFF. For the CDR3, the DNA is TGTGCCAGCAGTTACGGGACTAGCGGATACAATGAGCAGTTCTTC.

V usage is TRBV29-1 and J usage is TRBJ2-3; 13 positions agree with TRBD2. The V segment lost 4 bases and the J segment 3 bases; nucleotides outside the gene matches: 4. The CDR3 totals 15 residues. Germline V CDR1 and CDR2: SQVTM, ANQGSEA. The CDR3 here is CSVARTSGRTDTQYF. The CDR3 coding sequence is TGCAGCGTTGCAAGGACTAGCGGGAGAACAGATACGCAGTATTTT.

The chain uses TRBV12-5 and TRBJ2-5; TRBD2 matches at 8 bases. This CDR3 region has 14 residues. The V segment lost 7 bases and the J segment 7 bases; nucleotides outside the gene matches: 11. CDR1 is LGHNT and CDR2 is FRNRAP in the germline V gene. The CDR3 loop is CASAEGSGSRTQYF. The CDR3 DNA reads as TGTGCTAGTGCTGAGGGCAGCGGGAGTCGGACCCAGTACTTC.

The chain employs TRBV19 and TRBJ2-1; tentative D call: TRBD1 (5 bases). Germline CDR1 is LNHDA and CDR2 is SQIVND (reference sequence). V dropped 6 bases and J dropped 3 bases, with 12 bases sitting between them. The CDR3 extends over 14 amino acids. The CDR3 DNA sequence: TGTGCCAGTAGCTCAGGGCCCCTCTACAATGAGCAGTTCTTC. As protein: CASSSGPLYNEQFF.

The rearrangement links TRBV28 to TRBJ1-5; the D gene is possibly TRBD1 (6 bases). Trimming took off 5 bases at V and 2 bases at J, with 16 bases between the two ends. The germline gives CDR1 MDHEN, CDR2 SYDVKM. The CDR3 is 16 amino acids. CDR3 bases: TGTGCCAGCAGTGCACAGGGCCCCGAGGGCAATCAGCCCCAGCATTTT. It encodes CASSAQGPEGNQPQHF.

CDR3 nucleotide sequence: TGTGCCAGCAGTTTGGACAGGGGGAACACTGAAGCTTTCTTT. It encodes CASSLDRGNTEAFF. The chain recombines TRBV2 with TRBJ1-1; 9 positions match TRBD1. This CDR3 is built from 14 residues. Germline V gene sequence: CDR1 SNHLY, CDR2 FYNNEI. The J segment lost 1 base and the V segment lost 5 bases, leaving 2 bases of the junction unmatched. Supplemented by reference TRBV2 and TRBJ1-1, the full variable domain reads EPEVTQTPSHQVTQMGQEVILRCVPISNHLYFYWYRQILGQKVEFLVSFYNNEISEKSEIFDDQFSVERPDGSNFTLKIRSTKLEDSAMYFCASSLDRGNTEAFFGQGTRLTVV.

This rearrangement joins TRBV10-3 to TRBJ1-1; no definite D call. This CDR3 has 14 residues. CDR1 and CDR2 (germline): ENHRY, SYGVKD. V was shortened by 4 bases and J by 3 bases, with 12 bases between the two germline ends. This CDR3 is CAISADSADTEAFF. CDR3 in DNA: TGTGCCATCAGTGCTGATTCCGCGGACACTGAAGCTTTCTTT.

CDR3 amino acids: CASSRDPGVETQYF. The CDR3 DNA sequence: TGTGCCAGCAGCCGAGACCCAGGGGTAGAGACCCAGTACTTC. The gene calls are TRBV11-2 and TRBJ2-5, with a possible D match to TRBD1 (6 bases). CDR1 and CDR2 (germline): SGHAT, FQNNGV. V shed 5 bases and J shed 4 bases, with 14 bases lying between them. The CDR3 extends over 14 amino acids.

The CDR3 protein is CASSFRGEATGELFF. In DNA form, the CDR3 reads TGCGCCAGCAGCTTTAGAGGGGAGGCCACCGGGGAGCTGTTTTTT. The chain recombines TRBV4-3 with TRBJ2-2; TRBD2 is a possible D gene (6 bases). V was pared by 5 bases and J by 4 bases, with 14 bases between. Looked up from germline, CDR1 is LGHNA and CDR2 is YSLEER. The CDR3 is 15 residues long.

This clone has only one observation. The V and J genes are TRBV6-1 and TRBJ2-7; D is uncertain. Germline CDR1 MNHNS, CDR2 SASEGT. Trimming left V 3 bases short and J 0 bases short, with 3 bases between. The CDR3 sequence is 12 residues long. The DNA for the CDR3 is TGTGCCAGCAGTGAGAGCTCCTACGAGCAGTACTTC. The encoded protein is CASSESSYEQYF.

The V and J genes are TRBV7-9 and TRBJ1-2; D is uncertain. V was shortened by 5 bases and J by 8 bases, with 18 bases between the two germline ends. CDR1 and CDR2 (germline): SEHNR, FQNEAQ (reference sequence). This CDR3 comprises 14 residues. The DNA of the CDR3 is TGTGCCAGCAGCCCCCCGAGCCGTCTTAGCGGCTACACCTTC. Its protein is CASSPPSRLSGYTF.

For this clone: Its ends do not fully match the called genes, so a read error is possible. The chain couples TRBV3-1 (or the pseudogene TRBV3-2) to TRBJ1-2; no definite D call. The CDR3 has 14 residues. CDR1 and CDR2 from the germline V gene are LGHDT and YNNKEL (reference sequence). In nucleotides, the CDR3 is TGTGCCAGCAGACAAGAAACGGGGAACTATGGCTACACCTTC. Translated, it gives CASRQETGNYGYTF.

The chain is built from TRBV6-5 and TRBJ1-4; no clear D gene. Trimming cost V 3 bases and J 0 bases, with 8 bases left between them. Germline V gene data show CDR1 as MNHEY and CDR2 as SVGAGI. This CDR3 comprises 15 residues. The CDR3 sequence is CASSYKPATNEKLFF. DNA of the CDR3: TGTGCCAGCAGTTATAAACCAGCAACTAATGAAAAACTGTTTTTT.